Here is one T cell receptor (beta chain) with its context. Its antigen is unknown. CDR3 length: 13 residues. The V gene end was trimmed by 10 bases and the J gene end by 9 bases; junction bases not matched to a gene: 11. Germline lookup yields CDR1 SEHNR and CDR2 FQNEAQ (reference sequence). This sample is drawn from a study of cytomegalovirus exposure and HLA in healthy donors. Notes on the study in general: Cytomegalovirus status, reportedly, was diagnosed with high specificity and sensitivity by the classifier. Most TCR sequences proved rare, with some public TCRs found in many donors.

Data came from immunoSEQ multiplex PCR; TCRdb stores just in-frame clones and leaves some out. The sample holds around 160,000 clones; less than 90% are singletons and the top ten take roughly a tenth. This chain joins TRBV7-9 and TRBJ2-1; 8 nucleotides align to TRBD1. The source of this sequence is a man aged 25-40 years in good health and CMV-seropositive. Material for sequencing was PBMCs. CDR3 coding DNA: TGTGCCACCAGGGTAAGGGGGACAGGTGAGCAGTTCTTC. Translation: CATRVRGTGEQFF.